Listed below are T cell receptor beta chains from one sample, sequenced in a study of blood T cell repertoires in COVID-19. The repertoire was sequenced with immunoSEQ multiplex PCR; TCRdb's copy has only in-frame clones and lacks some. Of some 500,000 clones in the sample, 88% were seen once. Sequenced material: PBMCs or T cells enriched from blood (not recorded which). Receptors originate from a woman aged 40 to 49 who had recovered from COVID-19. The CDR3 runs from the conserved cysteine through the conserved F or W. D genes are given only for firm matches. Size tells how often a clone was seen (once, few, many) or the class of an expanded clone, and some rows leave it out.

v_call	clone_size	d_call	j_call	cdr3_nt	cdr3_aa
TRBV5-1	.	TRBD1	TRBJ1-2	TGCGCCAGCAGCCGCGTAGGACAGGCCCAGGGCTACACCTTC	CASSRVGQAQGYTF
TRBV18	.	TRBD2	TRBJ2-3	TGTGCCAGCTCACCAGCGGGAGTCGCAGATACGCAGTATTTT	CASSPAGVADTQYF
TRBV7-2	.	TRBD2	TRBJ2-7	TGTGCCAGCAGCGCTAGCGGGAGTGTCTACGAGCAGTACTTC	CASSASGSVYEQYF
TRBV10-3	once	.	TRBJ1-2	TGTGCCATCTCACTTTCGGGCGGGGGTGACTATGGCTACACCTTC	CAISLSGGGDYGYTF
TRBV2	.	.	TRBJ2-7	TGTGCCAGCGGGGAGGAGGAGCAGTACTTC	CASGEEEQYF
TRBV10-1	.	TRBD1	TRBJ1-1	TGCGCCAGCAGTACCGGGACAGGGATAGCTGAAGCTTTCTTT	CASSTGTGIAEAFF
TRBV27	.	TRBD1	TRBJ2-5	TGTGCCAGCAGCGATAAACAGGGGTGGACGGACCAAGAGACCCAGTACTTC	CASSDKQGWTDQETQYF
TRBV19	few	.	TRBJ2-7	TGTGCCAGTAGGGAGAGGGGGACCCACGAGCAGTACTTC	CASRERGTHEQYF
TRBV4-2	.	.	TRBJ2-1	TGTGCCAGCAGCCTCGAAGGCGGGACAGTGCGGAATGAGCAGTTCTTC	CASSLEGGTVRNEQFF
TRBV11-3	.	TRBD2	TRBJ2-7	TGTGCCAGCAGCGCACTAGCGGCCTACGAGCAGTACTTC	CASSALAAYEQYF
TRBV29-1	once	.	TRBJ1-5	TGCAGCGTGGCCATGAGTCCGGGGCCCCAGCATTTT	CSVAMSPGPQHF
TRBV5-4	.	TRBD2	TRBJ2-7	TGTGCCAGCAGCTCCTCTAGCGGGAGTTCGTACGAGCAGTACTTC	CASSSSSGSSYEQYF
TRBV5-1	.	TRBD2	TRBJ2-1	TGCGCCAGCAGCTTGGGACTAGCGGGAGTCTACTACAATGAGCAGTTCTTC	CASSLGLAGVYYNEQFF
TRBV25-1	.	TRBD1	TRBJ2-7	TGTGCCAGCAGTGTACAGGGGACGGTCTACGAGCAGTACTTC	CASSVQGTVYEQYF
TRBV3-1/TRBV3-2	.	.	TRBJ2-2	TGTGCCAGCAGCCACCGAGGAGGAGTCGGCACCGGGGAGCTGTTTTTT	CASSHRGGVGTGELFF
TRBV5-5	.	TRBD1	TRBJ1-2	TGTGCCAGCAGATCGGGACAGCGAGCTAACTATGGCTACACCTTC	CASRSGQRANYGYTF
TRBV29-1	.	.	TRBJ2-7	TGCAGCGCCGGAGGGGGGGCTACAGGGGGAGACGACGAGCAGTACTTC	CSAGGGATGGDDEQYF
TRBV18	once	TRBD2	TRBJ2-7	TGTGCCAGCTCACCAGGGACTAGCGGCGGCGAGCAGTACTTC	CASSPGTSGGEQYF
TRBV27	.	.	TRBJ1-4	TGTGCCAGCAGTCTCTTCCCCGTCGCAACTAATGAAAAACTGTTTTTT	CASSLFPVATNEKLFF
TRBV3-1/TRBV3-2	.	TRBD2	TRBJ2-1	TGTGCCAGCAGCCAAGGACTAGCGGGAGTAAACAATGAGCAGTTCTTC	CASSQGLAGVNNEQFF
TRBV27	.	.	TRBJ1-1	TGTGCCAGCAGTTTAAAGGCGGAAGGTACTGAAGCTTTCTTT	CASSLKAEGTEAFF
TRBV6-2/TRBV6-3	.	TRBD2	TRBJ2-7	TGTGCCAGCAGACCTCTAGCGGGAGACTCTTATCGCTACGAGCAGTACTTC	CASRPLAGDSYRYEQYF
TRBV10-3	.	TRBD1	TRBJ1-1	TGTGCCATCAGTTATTCAGGGGGCGCGGACACTGAAGCTTTCTTT	CAISYSGGADTEAFF
TRBV4-3	.	.	TRBJ1-3	TGCGCCAGCAGCCAAGGCTACAGGGCGGACACCATATATTTT	CASSQGYRADTIYF
TRBV18	.	TRBD1	TRBJ1-4	TGTGCCAGCTCAAAAAGCCCGGGACAGGGGGCGGATGCTAATGAAAAACTGTTTTTT	CASSKSPGQGADANEKLFF
TRBV12-3/TRBV12-4	.	TRBD1	TRBJ2-1	TGTGCCAGCAGAGGACAGGGAGTAAATGAGCAGTTCTTC	CASRGQGVNEQFF
TRBV4-1	once	.	TRBJ1-1	TGCGCCAGCAGCCAAGGGACAACGGGGAACACTGAAGCTTTCTTT	CASSQGTTGNTEAFF
TRBV29-1	.	.	TRBJ2-2	TGCAGCGGATCAGGGGACACCGGGGAGCTGTTTTTT	CSGSGDTGELFF
TRBV25-1	once	.	TRBJ2-1	TGTGCCAGCAAAGGAGGGGCCCTCTACAATGAGCAGTTCTTC	CASKGGALYNEQFF
TRBV10-3	.	.	TRBJ1-6	TGTGCCATCAGTGACTACGGGGATAATTCACCCCTCCACTTT	CAISDYGDNSPLHF
TRBV18	.	.	TRBJ2-1	TGTGCCAGCTCACCCCGGACATCATCCTACAATGAGCAGTTCTTC	CASSPRTSSYNEQFF
TRBV5-4	.	.	TRBJ2-5	TGTGCCAGCAGCTTGGTCAGGGGAAGGGAGACCCAGTACTTC	CASSLVRGRETQYF
TRBV30	.	TRBD1	TRBJ2-7	TGTGCCTGGAGCACCGGGACAGGGATTATCTACGAGCAGTACTTC	CAWSTGTGIIYEQYF
TRBV25-1	.	TRBD2	TRBJ2-7	TGTGCCAGCAGTGATCCTAGCGGGAGCGTCTACGAGCAGTACTTC	CASSDPSGSVYEQYF
TRBV28	.	TRBD2	TRBJ2-3	TGTGCCAGCACCCAAAAGCGGGGGGTGAGCACAGATACGCAGTATTTT	CASTQKRGVSTDTQYF
TRBV7-6	.	TRBD2	TRBJ2-1	TGTGCCAGCAGCTTAGTTGGGACTAGGAACAATGAGCAGTTCTTC	CASSLVGTRNNEQFF
TRBV7-9	.	.	TRBJ1-1	TGTGCCAGCACCTTTCCTCCGACCGATAGACCCCCGCGGGGCACTGAAGCTTTCTTT	CASTFPPTDRPPRGTEAFF
TRBV18	.	.	TRBJ1-2	TGTGCCAGCTCACCTCAAGTGGGGGGGGCCAACTATGGCTACACCTTC	CASSPQVGGANYGYTF
TRBV3-1/TRBV3-2	.	TRBD1	TRBJ2-4	TGTGCCAGCAGCCCCGCGCTGACAGGGGTTAACATTCAGTACTTC	CASSPALTGVNIQYF
TRBV5-1	.	.	TRBJ2-3	TGCGCCAGCAGCCCGACCCCCCTCTCGCGGGCTAGCACAGATACGCAGTATTTT	CASSPTPLSRASTDTQYF
TRBV7-6	.	TRBD2	TRBJ2-3	TGTGCCAGCAGCTTAGGGGAGCGGGAGGCGGATACGCAGTATTTT	CASSLGEREADTQYF
TRBV9	.	.	TRBJ1-3	TGTGCCAGCAGCGTAGTAAAGGGAGACCCTCGTGATTTCTCTGGAAACACCATATATTTT	CASSVVKGDPRDFSGNTIYF
TRBV6-2/TRBV6-3	.	.	TRBJ1-5	TGTGCCAGCAGTTACTCGAGCAGGGGTGAGCAGCCCCAGCATTTT	CASSYSSRGEQPQHF
TRBV24-1	.	TRBD1	TRBJ2-7	TGTGCCACAACACAGAACCGGGACAGATGCCGGCCCTACGAGCAGTACTTC	CATTQNRDRCRPYEQYF